The 5 T cell receptor beta chains presented below share a single source sample, sequenced in a study of control samples from healthy donors and cancer patients. Sequencing was performed with immunoSEQ multiplex PCR; in TCRdb, only in-frame clones are kept and a portion is missing. The repertoire includes 110,000 or so clones, just under 85% of them detected once, and approximately 7% sits in the top ten. The sample consisted of blood. The receptors were gathered from a young man in good health.

This chain uses TRBV21-1 with TRBJ2-3. TRBV21-1 is a pseudogene segment. The CDR3 runs 15 residues. The CDR3 sequence is CASRYRALRTDTQYF. The CDR3 nucleotides read TGTGCCAGCAGATACCGGGCCTTGAGGACAGATACGCAGTATTTT.

The chain recombines TRBV27 with TRBJ2-7; possibly TRBD1 for D (5 bases). CDR1 and CDR2 (germline): MNHEY, SMNVEV (reference sequence). The V and J ends lost 5 bases and 0 bases respectively, with 5 bases between them. The CDR3 totals 12 residues. The CDR3 bases are TGTGCCAGCAGTGACAGCTCCTACGAGCAGTACTTC. Its translation is CASSDSSYEQYF.

The chain couples TRBV9 to TRBJ2-2, with 8 bases fitting TRBD2. Trimming removed 0 bases from V and 0 bases from J; junction bases left unmatched: 1. The length of the CDR3 is 16 residues. Germline V gives CDR1 SGDLS, CDR2 YYNGEE. The DNA for the CDR3 is TGTGCCAGCAGCGTAGGGCGGGGGGCGAACACCGGGGAGCTGTTTTTT. It codes for CASSVGRGANTGELFF.

This clone occurred a few times. The chain employs TRBV10-3 and TRBJ2-6, with D perhaps matching TRBD1 or TRBD2 (5 bases each). From germline, CDR1 is ENHRY and CDR2 SYGVKD. V lost 6 bases, J lost 0 bases, and 12 bases lay in between. This CDR3 is 16 amino acids long. DNA for the CDR3: TGTGCCATCAGCCCGCCAGGGAGCTCTGGGGCCAACGTCCTGACTTTC. Translating gives CAISPPGSSGANVLTF.

This clone turned up a few times. CDR3 coding DNA: TGTGCCAGCAACCGCTACAGGGTAGGGACCGGGGAGCTGTTTTTT. Its protein is CASNRYRVGTGELFF. The chain has TRBV27 and TRBJ2-2, with a weak D call TRBD1 (6 bases). CDR1 is MNHEY, CDR2 SMNVEV, per germline (reference sequence). The length of the CDR3 is 15 residues. The V gene lost 7 bases and the J gene lost 5 bases, with 17 bases spanning the gap.